Sequencing of this T cell receptor (beta chain) was carried out in a study of CD8 T cells in ankylosing spondylitis. This clonotype was picked up a small number of times. In TCRdb, the 5' RACE reads were re-called with MiXCR into one record per CDR3 protein. The table shows 150,000 to 200,000 distinct CDR3 sequences, with approximately 20% occurring only once. The CDR3 spans 12 residues. The germline V gene encodes CDR1 KGHDR and CDR2 SFDVKD. V lost 9 bases to trimming and J lost 3 bases, with 10 bases between them. This chain links TRBV24-1 with TRBJ1-1; no reliable D call. Sequences were obtained from blood, either unsorted or a sorted T cell fraction (not recorded which). The receptor comes from a male donor with ankylosing spondylitis or in good health (not recorded which). The CDR3 DNA reads as TGTGCCACCTCCCTTAGAGACACTGAAGCTTTCTTT. This gives the protein CATSLRDTEAFF.